This T cell receptor (beta chain) came from a study of T cells in Graves' hyperthyroidism and ophthalmopathy. RNA transcripts gave rise to amplified TCR beta CDR3 regions. HTBI primers were used for first-round RT-PCR of the TCR CDR3. TCRdb re-derived calls from the multiplex PCR reads in MiXCR, one entry per CDR3 protein. Of over 450,000 distinct CDR3 sequences listed, roughly 18% were seen once; the top ten hold approximately 18%. Germline V gene data show CDR1 as SGHRS and CDR2 as YFSETQ. The length of the CDR3 is 18 residues. J lost 4 bases, V lost 4 bases, and 12 bases had no gene match. The chain employs TRBV5-1 and TRBJ1-6, with 9 positions matching TRBD1. This receptor was taken from a woman aged 18 to 35 with Graves' ophthalmopathy. Sequencing used blood. In DNA form, the CDR3 reads TGCGCCAGCAGCCATTACAAACAGGGGGCCCCTTATAATTCACCCCTCCACTTT. The encoded protein is CASSHYKQGAPYNSPLHF.